A single sample gave rise to the 15 T cell receptor beta chains below, sequenced in a study of radiation and T cells in renal cell carcinoma. TCRdb's copy holds only in-frame clones and misses some; the assay was immunoSEQ multiplex PCR. The data show around 64,000 clones, with around 80% seen just once and more than 6.5% held by the top ten. The time point is: blood 4 weeks post-SBRT, at nephrectomy. Treatment meaning: 15 Gy SBRT to primary tumor, nephrectomy 4 weeks later. The source material was blood, sampled from a patient whose treatment included radiotherapy and nephrectomy. The receptors shown here come from a man in his sixties with renal cell carcinoma.

This chain connects TRBV15 to TRBJ2-2, with TRBD2 identical over 7 bases. The CDR3 has 16 amino acids. Germline V CDR1 and CDR2: LNHNV, YYDKDF (reference sequence). V dropped 4 bases and J dropped 4; count of bases not matched to a gene: 9. The CDR3 loop reads CATSKDRREVTGELFF. The CDR3 DNA reads TGTGCCACCAGCAAAGATCGACGGGAGGTCACCGGGGAGCTGTTTTTT.

The rearrangement joins TRBV11-2 to TRBJ2-2, with D tentatively TRBD1 or TRBD2 (5 bases each). This CDR3 is built from 17 residues. Trimming removed 1 base from V and 4 bases from J, with 16 bases in between. Germline-derived CDR1 and CDR2 are SGHAT and FQNNGV. The DNA of the CDR3 is TGTGCCAGCAGCTTAGGTAAAGTCGGGACCAGCACCGGGGAGCTGTTTTTT. As protein: CASSLGKVGTSTGELFF.

This clone came up once. One end of the junction fails to match germline, which may point to a read error. The chain combines TRBV19 with TRBJ2-2; D unresolved. Germline V gives CDR1 LNHDA, CDR2 SQIVND (reference sequence). The CDR3 contains 12 residues. The CDR3 nucleotides are TGTGCCAGCAGTATCCTGGCCGGGGAGCTGTTTTTT. Translation: CASSILAGELFF. The full variable domain, with the rest looked up from reference TRBV19 and TRBJ2-2, is DGGITQSPKYLFRKEGQNVTLSCEQNLNHDAMYWYRQDPGQGLRLIYYSQIVNDFQKGDIAEGYSVSREKKESFPLTVTSAQKNPTAFYLCASSILAGELFFGEGSRLTVL.

This chain joins TRBV6-5 and TRBJ2-1; 7 bases align to TRBD2. The germline gives CDR1 MNHEY, CDR2 SVGAGI. The CDR3 has 11 residues. V lost 11 bases, J lost 10 bases, and 8 bases stayed unmatched. CDR3 bases: TGTGCCTCGGCGGAAGCGGGGGAGCAGTTCTTC. Translated: CASAEAGEQFF.

In the case of this clone: A junction boundary mismatches the germline segment, possibly from a read error. The rearrangement uses TRBV6-6 and TRBJ1-2; D gene ambiguous. The CDR3 runs 14 residues. Germline V gene lookup returns CDR1 MNHNY and CDR2 SVGAGI (reference sequence). The CDR3 region is CAGSITFLDFGYTF. CDR3 bases: TGTGCCGGCAGTATAACATTTCTCGATTTTGGCTACACCTTC.

This chain connects TRBV9 to TRBJ2-7; D ambiguous. Between the trimmed V and J ends, which lost 4 bases and 6 bases, there was a span of 11 bases. The CDR3 has 12 amino acids. CDR1 and CDR2 (germline): SGDLS, YYNGEE. CDR3 in DNA: TGTGCCAGCAGCCTCGGCTTCGGCGAGCAGTACTTC. Its translation: CASSLGFGEQYF.

CDR3 nucleotide sequence: TGTGCCTGGTCTAAGGCGCGTTGGGGCTACACCTTC. It translates to CAWSKARWGYTF. The chain has TRBV30 and TRBJ1-2; D remains unclear. Trimming cost V 5 bases and J 8 bases, with 15 bases left between them. The CDR3 totals 12 residues. CDR1 and CDR2 from the germline V gene are GTSNPN and SVGIG (reference sequence).

This clone was seen just once. V gene TRBV7-9 combines with J gene TRBJ1-1; no clear D. CDR3 length equals 12 residues. Deletions cut 6 bases from V and 10 bases from J, with 15 bases between. Germline CDR1 reads SEHNR; CDR2 reads FQNEAQ (reference sequence). The CDR3 DNA reads TGTGCCAGCAGTTTTACCCCGTTTGGAGCTTTCTTT. Translated, it gives CASSFTPFGAFF. The entire variable domain, with the rest obtained from reference TRBV7-9 and TRBJ1-1, is as follows: DTGVSQNPRHKITKRGQNVTFRCDPISEHNRLYWYRQTLGQGPEFLTYFQNEAQLEKSRLLSDRFSAERPKGSFSTLEIQRTEQGDSAMYLCASSFTPFGAFFGQGTRLTVV.

The chain uses TRBV19 and TRBJ2-1; 14 positions agree with TRBD2. Unmatched junction bases numbered 8, after V lost 5 bases and J lost 8 bases. Germline CDR1 is LNHDA and CDR2 is SQIVND (reference sequence). This CDR3 comprises 16 residues. CDR3 DNA: TGTGCCAGTAGTCTCACCGGGACTAGCGGGAGCTATGAGCAGTTCTTC. This codes for CASSLTGTSGSYEQFF.

The chain combines TRBV19 with TRBJ2-2, with D unresolved. Germline V CDR1 and CDR2: LNHDA, SQIVND (reference sequence). The V and J ends lost 3 bases and 8 bases respectively, with 13 bases between them. The CDR3 totals 14 residues. The CDR3 here is CASSMESYMGELFF. In DNA form, the CDR3 reads TGTGCCAGTAGTATGGAAAGCTACATGGGGGAGCTGTTTTTT.

The chain links TRBV4-3 to TRBJ2-1; tentative D call: TRBD2 (6 bases). V shed 4 bases and J shed 8 bases, with 12 bases lying between them. This CDR3 contains 13 residues. The germline V gene encodes CDR1 LGHNA and CDR2 YSLEER. Here the CDR3 reads CASSLIREDEQFF. CDR3 bases: TGCGCCAGCAGCCTCATCAGGGAGGATGAGCAGTTCTTC.

The chain employs TRBV6-5 and TRBJ2-6; no clear D gene. The germline V gene encodes CDR1 MNHEY and CDR2 SVGAGI. The CDR3 covers 14 residues. The germline V and J ends were trimmed by 0 bases and 12 bases, with 12 bases remaining between them. The CDR3 protein is CASSYSTAAGVLTF. DNA of the CDR3: TGTGCCAGCAGTTACTCGACGGCCGCCGGCGTCCTGACTTTC.

V is TRBV18 and J is TRBJ2-2, with 15 bases aligning to TRBD2. Per the germline V gene, CDR1 is KGHSH and CDR2 is LQKENI. V shed 2 bases and J 0 bases; nucleotides not matched to a gene: 4. The CDR3 sequence is 19 residues long. The CDR3: CASSPRGLAGGPNTGELFF. For the CDR3, the DNA is TGTGCCAGCTCACCAAGAGGACTAGCGGGAGGGCCGAACACCGGGGAGCTGTTTTTT. The full variable domain, its missing parts supplied by reference TRBV18 and TRBJ2-2, is NAGVMQNPRHLVRRRGQEARLRCSPMKGHSHVYWYRQLPEEGLKFMVYLQKENIIDESGMPKERFSAEFPKEGPSILRIQQVVRGDSAAYFCASSPRGLAGGPNTGELFFGEGSRLTVL.

The chain carries TRBV4-1 and TRBJ1-1, with TRBD1 as a possible D gene (5 bases). V was clipped by 3 bases and J by 0 bases, with 8 bases between them. This CDR3 is built from 14 residues. From germline, CDR1 is MGHRA and CDR2 YSYEKL. CDR3 region: CASSHQTVNTEAFF. CDR3 DNA: TGCGCCAGCAGCCACCAGACAGTGAACACTGAAGCTTTCTTT.

This clone was observed a few times. The V gene is TRBV19, the J gene TRBJ1-1; D might be TRBD1 (6 bases). The CDR3 consists of 13 residues. Per germline, CDR1 LNHDA and CDR2 SQIVND (reference sequence). The germline V and J ends were trimmed by 9 bases and 1 base, with 12 bases remaining between them. The CDR3 loop is CASRDTWNTEAFF. CDR3 coding DNA: TGTGCCAGCCGGGACACATGGAACACTGAAGCTTTCTTT.